This TCR beta chain was observed in a study of T cells in Graves' hyperthyroidism and ophthalmopathy. Study-level information: At the time of initial diagnosis and before any treatment, peripheral blood was collected.

V lost 8 bases, J lost 1 base, and 9 bases lay in between. The germline V gene encodes CDR1 DFQATT and CDR2 SNEGSKA (reference sequence). This CDR3 contains 11 residues. TCR beta CDR3 regions were amplified from RNA. The study used the HTBI primer set for a first-round RT-PCR of the TCR CDR3. TCRdb reprocessed the multiplex PCR reads with MiXCR, giving one entry per CDR3 protein. This table has some 620,000 distinct CDR3 sequences, 15% to 20% appearing once. This clonotype was seen a handful of times. Reasons for excluding patients were uncontrolled infection, other autoimmune disease, pregnancy or lactation.

Sequencing was done on a sample of blood. The origin of this receptor is a woman under 40 with Graves' hyperthyroidism. The rearrangement links TRBV20-1 to TRBJ2-7, with D possibly being TRBD1 (5 bases). The CDR3: CSPQASYEQYF. CDR3 bases: TGCAGTCCACAGGCTTCCTACGAGCAGTACTTC.